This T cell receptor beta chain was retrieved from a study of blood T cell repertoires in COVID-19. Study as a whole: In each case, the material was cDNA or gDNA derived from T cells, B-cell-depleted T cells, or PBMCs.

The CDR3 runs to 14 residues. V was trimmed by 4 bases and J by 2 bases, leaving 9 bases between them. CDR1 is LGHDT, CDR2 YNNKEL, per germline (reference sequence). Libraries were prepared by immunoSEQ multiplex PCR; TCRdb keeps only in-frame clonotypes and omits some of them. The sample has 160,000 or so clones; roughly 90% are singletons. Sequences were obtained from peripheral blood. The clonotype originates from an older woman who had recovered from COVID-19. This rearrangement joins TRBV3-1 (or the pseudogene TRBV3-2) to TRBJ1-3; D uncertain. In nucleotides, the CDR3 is TGTGCCAGCAGCCTTTACCAGACTGGAAACACCATATATTTT. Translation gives CASSLYQTGNTIYF.